Listed below are T cell receptor beta chains from one sample, sequenced in a study of T-cell reconstitution after alpha-beta-depleted transplantation in children. One entry per CDR3 protein, called by TCRdb with MiXCR from the PCR reads. The sample has around 670,000 distinct CDR3 sequences, over 10% seen once. The sequencing here drew on PBMCs, taken before TCRalphabeta/CD19-depleted stem cell transplant. Receptors originate from a girl aged 2 to 10 with congenital amegakaryocytic thrombocytopenia, due to receive a stem cell transplant. Both conserved end residues are trimmed from each CDR3. Rows may omit the clone size; those that give it use once, few, many or a size class.

J: TRBJ2-2
size: many
V: TRBV20-1
CDR3: SVSIGGGTGELF

J: TRBJ2-7
size: -
V: TRBV7-2
CDR3: ASSFRTEQY

J: TRBJ2-1
size: many
V: TRBV20-1
CDR3: SAGLDMVQF

J: TRBJ1-2
size: many
V: TRBV20-1
CDR3: SAIRGNYGYT

J: TRBJ1-1
size: -
V: TRBV10-3
CDR3: AIMAYPATEAF

J: TRBJ2-4
size: few
V: TRBV4-1
CDR3: ASTSSSVPQAKNIQY

J: TRBJ1-1
size: -
V: TRBV20-1
CDR3: SALPGQGTEAF

J: TRBJ2-1
size: -
V: TRBV5-1
CDR3: ASSSLLNEQF

J: TRBJ2-2
size: many
V: TRBV6-1
CDR3: ASGQSNTGELF

J: TRBJ2-3
size: -
V: TRBV9
CDR3: ASSGGVAGKFSDTQY

J: TRBJ2-1
size: many
V: TRBV4-1
CDR3: ASRSGGGLARDHNEQF

J: TRBJ2-1
size: many
V: TRBV7-2
CDR3: ASSRMPNFNAYNEQF

J: TRBJ1-5
size: -
V: TRBV19
CDR3: ASSIRGRGSNQPQH

J: TRBJ1-4
size: -
V: TRBV7-6
CDR3: ASSLGSGGEKLF

J: TRBJ1-6
size: many
V: TRBV12-3/TRBV12-4
CDR3: ASRPARGYNSPLH

J: TRBJ2-1
size: few
V: TRBV29-1
CDR3: SVVEGEWYNEQF

J: TRBJ2-7
size: few
V: TRBV20-1
CDR3: SASSNRDSYEQY

J: TRBJ1-2
size: many
V: TRBV5-1
CDR3: ASSLDRVGYT

J: TRBJ2-1
size: few
V: TRBV5-1
CDR3: ASSLVDREGDEQF

J: TRBJ2-1
size: many
V: TRBV10-3
CDR3: AAGDRGGDEQF

J: TRBJ2-5
size: many
V: TRBV7-2
CDR3: ASSFFPGPKQETQY

J: TRBJ2-1
size: -
V: TRBV28
CDR3: ASQPRDRVNNEQS

J: TRBJ2-7
size: many
V: TRBV9
CDR3: ASSVGGTFDEQY

J: TRBJ2-3
size: many
V: TRBV4-2
CDR3: ASSQDRTSGSTDTQY

J: TRBJ2-7
size: many
V: TRBV5-1
CDR3: ASSLVGQGAYEQY

J: TRBJ2-2
size: many
V: TRBV20-1
CDR3: SARDLIGELF

J: TRBJ2-1
size: many
V: TRBV20-1
CDR3: SVDTGSYNEQF

J: TRBJ2-1
size: few
V: TRBV12-3/TRBV12-4
CDR3: ASSLRGQGAYNEQF

J: TRBJ2-1
size: few
V: TRBV28
CDR3: ASSLFQTNNEQF

J: TRBJ2-7
size: many
V: TRBV20-1
CDR3: SASRTKHPSQY